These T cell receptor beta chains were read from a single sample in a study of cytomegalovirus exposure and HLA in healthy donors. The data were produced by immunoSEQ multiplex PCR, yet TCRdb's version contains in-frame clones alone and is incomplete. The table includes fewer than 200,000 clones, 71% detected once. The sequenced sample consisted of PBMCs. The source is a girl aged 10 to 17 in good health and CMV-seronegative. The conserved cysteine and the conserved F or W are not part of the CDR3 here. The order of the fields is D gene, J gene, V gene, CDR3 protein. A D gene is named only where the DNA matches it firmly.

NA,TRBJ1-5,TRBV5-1,ASSLGGESNQPQH
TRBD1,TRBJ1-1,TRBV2,ASSGGQLNTEAF
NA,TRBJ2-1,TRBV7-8,ASSLARTEPAREQF
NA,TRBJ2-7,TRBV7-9,ASSLQGPEQY
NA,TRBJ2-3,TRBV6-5,ASSYSIGQATDTQY
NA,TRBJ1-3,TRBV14,ASSQGATGNTIY
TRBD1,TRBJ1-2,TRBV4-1,ASSQAGTAFYGYT
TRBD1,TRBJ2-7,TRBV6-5,ASSVRGPTYEQY
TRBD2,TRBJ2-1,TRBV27,ASRLTSGDYNEQF
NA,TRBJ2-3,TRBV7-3,ASSLDSASTDTQY
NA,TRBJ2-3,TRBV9,ASSVSEFTGSPSTDTQY
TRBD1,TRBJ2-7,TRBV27,ASRLTGGWYEQY
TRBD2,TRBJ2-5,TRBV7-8,ASADLAEQETQY
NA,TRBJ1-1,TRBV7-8,ASSLARFSLRVRTEAF
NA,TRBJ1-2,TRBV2,AIRGGQYGYT
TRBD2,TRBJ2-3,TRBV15,ATSRVTSGTDTQY
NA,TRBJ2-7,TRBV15,ATSRVATYEQY
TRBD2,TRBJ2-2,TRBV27,ASTQLAGLSGELF
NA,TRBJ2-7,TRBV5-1,ASSLDGHSQGEQY
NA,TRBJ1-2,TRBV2,ASGHGYT
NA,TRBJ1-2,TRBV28,ASRSGVSGYT
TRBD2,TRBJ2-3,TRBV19,ATGTSDTDTQY
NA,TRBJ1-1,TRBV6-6,ASSPREKAF
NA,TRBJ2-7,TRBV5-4,ASRFSLGGSDEQY
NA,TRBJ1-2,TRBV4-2,ASSQDSAALGYGYT
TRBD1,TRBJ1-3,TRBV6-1,ASTQGVSGNTIY
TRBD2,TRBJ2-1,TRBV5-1,ASSLASGGLRGEQF
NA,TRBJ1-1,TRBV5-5,ASRTGGTNTEAF
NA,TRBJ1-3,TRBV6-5,ASSYTPPGGNTIY
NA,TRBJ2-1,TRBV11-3,ASSLSGDNEQF
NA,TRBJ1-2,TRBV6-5,ASSLQGWDGYT